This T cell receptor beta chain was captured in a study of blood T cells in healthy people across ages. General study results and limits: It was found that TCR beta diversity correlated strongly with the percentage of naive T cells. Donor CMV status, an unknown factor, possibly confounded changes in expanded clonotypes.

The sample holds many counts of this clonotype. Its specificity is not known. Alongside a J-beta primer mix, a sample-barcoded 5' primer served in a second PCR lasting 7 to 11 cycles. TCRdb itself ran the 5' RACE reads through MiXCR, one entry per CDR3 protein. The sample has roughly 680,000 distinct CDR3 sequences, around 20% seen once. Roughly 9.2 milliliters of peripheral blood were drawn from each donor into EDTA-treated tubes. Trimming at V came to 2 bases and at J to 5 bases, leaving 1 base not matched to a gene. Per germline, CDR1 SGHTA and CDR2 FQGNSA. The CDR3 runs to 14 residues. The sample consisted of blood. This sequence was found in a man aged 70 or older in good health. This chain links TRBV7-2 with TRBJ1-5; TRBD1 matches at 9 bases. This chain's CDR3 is CASSLRTGDQPQHF. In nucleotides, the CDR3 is TGTGCCAGCAGCTTAAGGACAGGGGATCAGCCCCAGCATTTT.